The clone carrying this TCR beta chain has at least ten counts. Its antigen remains unknown. The study enrolled patients aged 18 to 65 with newly diagnosed hyperthyroidism of under 2 months' duration. The TCR beta CDR3 regions underwent amplification using RNA transcripts as the source. HTBI primers were the set used in a first-round RT-PCR of the TCR CDR3. A single record per CDR3 protein comes from TCRdb applying MiXCR to the multiplex PCR reads. The sample records around 200,000 distinct CDR3 sequences, about a sixth being singletons. The data are from a study of T cells in Graves' hyperthyroidism and ophthalmopathy. Looking at the study overall: Peripheral blood collection took place at initial diagnosis, before any treatment.

Study-level findings and limits: Most expanded thyroid clonotypes above 0.001 also appeared in blood. Ophthalmopathy and stable hyperthyroidism were told apart by a 13 V-J model.

What was sequenced was blood. This TCR derives from a man aged 35-49 years with Graves' hyperthyroidism.

As DNA, the CDR3 is TGCGCCAGCAGCTTGACAGGGGGCCCGGACACCGGGGAGCTGTTTTTT. This gives the protein CASSLTGGPDTGELFF. The rearrangement links TRBV5-1 to TRBJ2-2, with 9 positions matching TRBD1. The CDR3 is 16 residues long. Germline assignment: CDR1 SGHRS and CDR2 YFSETQ. Trimming cost V 1 base and J 3 bases; bases outside gene matches: 4. The full variable domain, its missing parts supplied by reference TRBV5-1 and TRBJ2-2, is KAGVTQTPRYLIKTRGQQVTLSCSPISGHRSVSWYQQTPGQGLQFLFEYFSETQRNKGNFPGRFSGRQFSNSRSEMNVSTLELGDSALYLCASSLTGGPDTGELFFGEGSRLTVL.